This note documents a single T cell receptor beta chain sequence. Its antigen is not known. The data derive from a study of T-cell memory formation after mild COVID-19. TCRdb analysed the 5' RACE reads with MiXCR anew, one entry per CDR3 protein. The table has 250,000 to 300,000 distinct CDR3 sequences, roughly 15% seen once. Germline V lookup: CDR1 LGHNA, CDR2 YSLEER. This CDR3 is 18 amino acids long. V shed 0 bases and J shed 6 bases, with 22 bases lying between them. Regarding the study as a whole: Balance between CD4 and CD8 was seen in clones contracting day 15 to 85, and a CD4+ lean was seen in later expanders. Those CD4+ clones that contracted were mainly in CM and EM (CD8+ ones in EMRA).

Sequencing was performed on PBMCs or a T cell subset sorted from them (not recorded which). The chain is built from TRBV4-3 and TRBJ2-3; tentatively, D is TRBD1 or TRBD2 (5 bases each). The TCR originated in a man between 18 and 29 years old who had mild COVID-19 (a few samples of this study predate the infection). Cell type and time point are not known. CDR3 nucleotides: TGCGCCAGCAGCCAAGATGCCCGCGCCCTATCCGGGGCGGATACGCAGTATTTT. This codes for CASSQDARALSGADTQYF.